Below are 19 T cell receptor beta chains sequenced from a single sample in a study of blood T cell repertoires in COVID-19. The method was immunoSEQ multiplex PCR; TCRdb's version includes in-frame clones alone and lacks a portion of them. Of some 250,000 clones listed, 88% are singletons. Sequenced material: peripheral blood. These receptors were obtained from a woman aged 25-40 years with acute or convalescent COVID-19.

The V gene is TRBV6-5, the J gene TRBJ2-2; TRBD1 might be the D (5 bases). CDR1 is MNHEY and CDR2 is SVGAGI in the germline V gene. This CDR3 comprises 14 residues. Trimming removed 6 bases at V and 1 base at J, with 9 bases between. CDR3 DNA sequence: TGTGCCAGCAGCGCGACAGTGAACACCGGGGAGCTGTTTTTT. Its protein is CASSATVNTGELFF.

The rearrangement uses TRBV18 and TRBJ1-5; 10 bases are shared with TRBD1. Unmatched junction bases numbered 3, after V lost 3 bases and J lost 1 base. Germline values: CDR1 KGHSH, CDR2 LQKENI. The CDR3 runs to 16 residues. The CDR3 loop is CASSPTGGFSNQPQHF. DNA for the CDR3: TGTGCCAGCTCACCGACAGGGGGCTTCAGCAATCAGCCCCAGCATTTT.

This clone has only one observation. The chain has TRBV19 and TRBJ1-2, with 7 bases lining up with TRBD1. This CDR3 region has 13 residues. Trimming at V came to 11 bases and at J to 4 bases, leaving 10 bases not matched to a gene. The germline V gene encodes CDR1 LNHDA and CDR2 SQIVND (reference sequence). Here the CDR3 DNA reads TGTGCCTCCGAAACGCCAGGGGGCTATGGCTACACCTTC. The encoded protein is CASETPGGYGYTF.

The chain joins TRBV30 to TRBJ2-5; the D gene is possibly TRBD2 (6 bases). This CDR3 is built from 12 residues. The germline gives CDR1 GTSNPN, CDR2 SVGIG (reference sequence). V gave up 5 bases and J gave up 7 bases, with 14 bases separating them. The CDR3 DNA is TGTGCCTGGGATCGCGGGCGGGGGACCCAGTACTTC. It encodes CAWDRGRGTQYF.

This chain connects TRBV9 to TRBJ2-7; D possibly corresponds to TRBD1 (5 bases). Per germline, CDR1 SGDLS and CDR2 YYNGEE. This CDR3 comprises 13 residues. The V gene lost 4 bases and the J gene lost 5 bases, with 13 bases spanning the gap. This CDR3 reads CASSPNQGNEQYF. CDR3 in DNA: TGTGCCAGCAGCCCCAACCAGGGAAACGAGCAGTACTTC.

CDR3 bases: TGTGCCAGCAGTTACTCTGTCGACAGGCAAGCTTTCTTT. This codes for CASSYSVDRQAFF. This sequence joins TRBV6-2 or TRBV6-3 and TRBJ1-1, with D perhaps matching TRBD1 (6 bases). Deletions cut 0 bases from V and 9 bases from J, with 11 bases between. This CDR3 comprises 13 residues. CDR1 is MNHEY and CDR2 is SVGEGT in the germline V gene.

This sequence joins TRBV6-1 and TRBJ2-2; TRBD2 matches 10 bases. Germline V gene lookup returns CDR1 MNHNS and CDR2 SASEGT. V lost 4 bases to trimming and J lost 1 base; unmatched junction nucleotides: 6. The CDR3 has 17 residues. The CDR3 protein is CASSADLAGGNTGELFF. The CDR3 DNA sequence: TGTGCCAGCAGTGCAGACTTAGCGGGAGGGAACACCGGGGAGCTGTTTTTT.

The CDR3 reads CASSHRRGSTDTQYF. In nucleotides, the CDR3 is TGTGCCAGCAGCCACCGCAGGGGAAGCACAGATACGCAGTATTTT. The chain employs TRBV3-1 (or the pseudogene TRBV3-2) and TRBJ2-3; TRBD1 might be the D (6 bases). CDR3 length equals 15 residues. The germline CDR1 and CDR2 sequences are LGHDT and YNNKEL (reference sequence). Trimming stripped 3 bases from V and 0 bases from J, with 10 bases between.

V and J are TRBV18 and TRBJ2-2, with 9 bases fitting TRBD1. This CDR3 contains 17 residues. Germline-derived CDR1 and CDR2 are KGHSH and LQKENI. The trim removed 6 bases at V and 3 bases at J, leaving 11 bases unmatched. The CDR3 DNA follows: TGTGCCAGCTCTCTCCTGGACAGGGGCTGGGACACCGGGGAGCTGTTTTTT. Amino acid sequence: CASSLLDRGWDTGELFF.

The chain joins TRBV7-6 to TRBJ2-7; D perhaps matches TRBD1 (5 bases). Looked up from germline, CDR1 is SGHVS and CDR2 is FNYEAQ. The ends were cut back, 2 bases at V and 5 bases at J, with 19 bases in the middle. This CDR3 has 16 amino acids. The CDR3 here is CASSLRSQANLHEQYF. The DNA for the CDR3 is TGTGCCAGCAGCTTACGCTCACAGGCAAATCTACACGAGCAGTACTTC.

Comments on this clone: Within the sample, other DNA sequences also encode this same CDR3. The chain couples TRBV18 to TRBJ1-4, with a tentative D call TRBD1 (6 bases). From germline, CDR1 is KGHSH and CDR2 LQKENI. V gave up 1 base and J gave up 0 bases, with 6 bases separating them. This CDR3 is 15 amino acids long. The CDR3 loop is CASSPQGATNEKLFF. In nucleotides, the CDR3 is TGTGCCAGCTCACCACAGGGGGCAACTAATGAAAAACTGTTTTTT.

This clone was detected a few times. For the CDR3, the DNA is TGTGCCAGCAGCTTGGAGGACAGGGTGTCATTGAACACTGAAGCTTTCTTT. Protein: CASSLEDRVSLNTEAFF. This chain joins TRBV5-6 and TRBJ1-1, with 8 positions matching TRBD1. With 0 bases clipped from V and 0 bases from J, the junction kept 7 bases outside the gene matches. Germline V gives CDR1 SGHDT, CDR2 YYEEEE. This CDR3 has 17 amino acids.

J is TRBJ1-4 and V is TRBV23-1; the match to TRBD1 covers 7 bases. TRBV23-1 is an open reading frame whose function is uncertain. This CDR3 is built from 17 residues. The V gene end was trimmed by 7 bases and the J gene end by 6 bases; junction bases not matched to a gene: 17. The CDR3 sequence: CASTQRGNRGADEKLFF. Here the CDR3 DNA reads TGCGCCAGCACCCAACGGGGCAACAGGGGAGCGGATGAAAAACTGTTTTTT.

This chain joins TRBV10-2 and TRBJ2-1; maybe TRBD2 (5 bases). Germline assignment: CDR1 WSHSY and CDR2 SAAADI. V lost 6 bases, J lost 0 bases, and 12 bases lay in between. The CDR3 has 15 amino acids. The CDR3 region is CASRQLGSSYNEQFF. In nucleotides, the CDR3 is TGCGCCAGCAGACAGCTAGGGAGCTCCTACAATGAGCAGTTCTTC.

The CDR3 is CASSRRTGNYEQYF. CDR3 DNA sequence: TGCGCCAGCAGCCGCCGGACAGGCAACTACGAGCAGTACTTC. This chain links TRBV4-3 with TRBJ2-7; 7 bases match TRBD1. CDR3 size: 14 residues. Looked up from germline, CDR1 is LGHNA and CDR2 is YSLEER. V lost 4 bases to trimming and J lost 3 bases; unmatched junction nucleotides: 6.

The V call is TRBV5-1, the J call TRBJ2-2; 7 bases match TRBD1. This CDR3 comprises 15 residues. Germline CDR1 SGHRS, CDR2 YFSETQ. Trimming cost V 6 bases and J 0 bases; bases outside gene matches: 5. CDR3 protein: CASNPGTANTGELFF. The CDR3 DNA sequence: TGCGCCAGCAATCCTGGGACAGCGAACACCGGGGAGCTGTTTTTT.

This clone is a singleton in its sample. The chain links TRBV3-1 (or the pseudogene TRBV3-2) to TRBJ2-7; TRBD1 agrees at 9 bases. The germline gives CDR1 LGHDT, CDR2 YNNKEL (reference sequence). J gave up 3 bases and V 4 bases, and 7 bases lay outside the gene matches. The CDR3 contains 15 residues. In DNA, the CDR3 is TGTGCCAGCAGCCCCACGGGACAGGGTAACTACGAGCAGTACTTC. Protein: CASSPTGQGNYEQYF.

CDR3 bases: TGTGCCAGTAGGGACTCGGACAGAGACTATGGCTACACCTTC. It specifies CASRDSDRDYGYTF. The rearrangement uses TRBV19 and TRBJ1-2; D might be TRBD1 (6 bases). This CDR3 region has 14 residues. The V gene's germline CDR1 is LNHDA and CDR2 SQIVND (reference sequence). The V end lost 6 bases, the J end lost 3 bases, and 14 bases lay between the germline ends.

This chain connects TRBV7-6 to TRBJ2-5; 16 bases fit TRBD2. Germline-derived CDR1 and CDR2 are SGHVS and FNYEAQ. The CDR3 contains 17 residues. With 6 bases clipped from V and 7 bases from J, the junction kept 11 bases outside the gene matches. Here the CDR3 reads CASRGTSGRAPPGTQYF. The CDR3 region has the DNA TGTGCCAGCAGAGGGACTAGCGGGAGGGCCCCTCCAGGGACCCAGTACTTC.